Shown below are 2 T cell receptor beta chains from a single sample sequenced in a study of control samples from healthy donors and cancer patients. Method: immunoSEQ multiplex PCR; TCRdb's copy keeps in-frame clones and lacks some. Altogether approximately 110,000 clones are present, 90% being singletons, with the ten largest covering roughly 4.4%. The sample comprised blood. All receptors derive from a human donor in good health. The donor label of this sample is uncertain.

The chain joins TRBV5-5 to TRBJ2-5; D unresolved. The CDR3 consists of 15 residues. Germline CDR1 reads SGHKS; CDR2 reads YYEKEE (reference sequence). With 3 bases removed from V and 1 base from J, the gap between germline ends came to 13 bases. The CDR3 DNA is TGTGCCAGCAGCTCACCAGGTTATCTCCAAGAGACCCAGTACTTC. This translates into CASSSPGYLQETQYF. The full variable domain, completed using reference TRBV5-5 and TRBJ2-5, is DAGVTQSPTHLIKTRGQQVTLRCSPISGHKSVSWYQQVLGQGPQFIFQYYEKEERGRGNFPDRFSARQFPNYSSELNVNALLLGDSALYLCASSSPGYLQETQYFGPGTRLLVL.

The V call is TRBV20-1, the J call TRBJ2-7, with D possibly being TRBD1 or TRBD2 (5 bases each). V lost 3 bases and J lost 3, with 12 bases in between. The CDR3 has 13 amino acids. Germline values: CDR1 DFQATT, CDR2 SNEGSKA (reference sequence). The CDR3 nucleotides are TGCAGTGCTAGTGGGGGTCTGAGCTACGAGCAGTACTTC. It encodes CSASGGLSYEQYF.